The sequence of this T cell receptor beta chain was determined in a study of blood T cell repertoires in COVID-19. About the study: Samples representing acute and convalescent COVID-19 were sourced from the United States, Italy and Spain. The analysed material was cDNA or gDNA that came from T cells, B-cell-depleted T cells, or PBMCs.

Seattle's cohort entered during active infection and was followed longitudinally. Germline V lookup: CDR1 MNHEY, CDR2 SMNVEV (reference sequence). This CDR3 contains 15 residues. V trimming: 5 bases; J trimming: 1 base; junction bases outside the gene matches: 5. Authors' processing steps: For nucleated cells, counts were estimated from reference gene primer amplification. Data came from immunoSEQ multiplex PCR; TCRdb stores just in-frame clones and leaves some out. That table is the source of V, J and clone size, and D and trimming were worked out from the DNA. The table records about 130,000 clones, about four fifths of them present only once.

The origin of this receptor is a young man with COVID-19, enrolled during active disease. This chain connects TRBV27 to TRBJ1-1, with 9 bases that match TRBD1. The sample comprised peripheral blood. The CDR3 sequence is CASSQGQGPNTEAFF. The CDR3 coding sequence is TGTGCCAGCAGTCAGGGACAGGGACCGAACACTGAAGCTTTCTTT.